This is a list of T cell receptor beta chains from one sample in a study of blood T cell repertoires in COVID-19. The method was immunoSEQ multiplex PCR; TCRdb's version includes in-frame clones alone and lacks a portion of them. The data contain 300,000 to 350,000 clones, around 87% of them singletons. Material for sequencing was PBMCs or T cells enriched from blood (not recorded which). These receptors originate from a woman aged 18-29 years with acute COVID-19. The CDR3 runs from the conserved cysteine through the conserved F or W. A D gene is named only where the DNA matches it firmly. Clone size is stated in some rows and not others, as once, few, many or a class when expanded.

D gene | clone size | J gene | V gene | CDR3 protein | CDR3 DNA
. | . | TRBJ2-1 | TRBV28 | CASSLSDNEQFF | TGTGCCAGCAGTCTATCAGACAATGAGCAGTTCTTC
. | . | TRBJ2-3 | TRBV6-2/TRBV6-3 | CASSYSPEGGADTQYF | TGTGCCAGCAGTTACTCCCCGGAAGGGGGTGCAGATACGCAGTATTTT
TRBD1 | . | TRBJ2-7 | TRBV11-2 | CASSFGTGGGGEQYF | TGTGCCAGCAGCTTTGGGACAGGGGGTGGAGGCGAGCAGTACTTC
. | . | TRBJ1-1 | TRBV12-3/TRBV12-4 | CASKPQLNTEAFF | TGTGCCAGCAAACCACAGTTGAACACTGAAGCTTTCTTT
. | once | TRBJ1-1 | TRBV20-1 | CSAILNTEAFF | TGCAGTGCTATCCTTAACACTGAAGCTTTCTTT
. | . | TRBJ2-7 | TRBV28 | CASSLGPDSSYEQYF | TGTGCCAGCAGTTTAGGGCCAGACAGCTCCTACGAGCAGTACTTC
. | . | TRBJ2-5 | TRBV29-1 | CSVDSLSEHTYQETQYF | TGCAGCGTTGATTCTCTTAGCGAACATACCTACCAAGAGACCCAGTACTTC
TRBD1 | . | TRBJ1-3 | TRBV28 | CASSIQSTGGFGNTIYF | TGTGCCAGCAGTATCCAATCGACAGGGGGCTTTGGAAACACCATATATTTT
TRBD1 | . | TRBJ1-1 | TRBV3-1/TRBV3-2 | CASSARDRGTEAFF | TGTGCCAGCAGCGCGAGGGACAGGGGAACTGAAGCTTTCTTT
. | . | TRBJ1-2 | TRBV2 | CASSDKGNYGYTF | TGTGCCAGCAGTGACAAGGGGAACTATGGCTACACCTTC
TRBD1 | . | TRBJ1-2 | TRBV5-1 | CASSQGQAPYGYTF | TGCGCCAGCAGCCAAGGACAGGCGCCTTATGGCTACACCTTC
. | . | TRBJ1-2 | TRBV18 | CASSPEQGAGYGYTF | TGTGCCAGCTCACCGGAACAGGGCGCGGGCTATGGCTACACCTTC
. | once | TRBJ2-7 | TRBV9 | CASSVGRTSEQYF | TGTGCCAGCAGCGTAGGCAGGACTTCCGAGCAGTACTTC
. | . | TRBJ1-2 | TRBV9 | CASSVEETGGYGYTF | TGTGCCAGCAGCGTAGAGGAGACAGGCGGCTATGGCTACACCTTC
. | . | TRBJ2-7 | TRBV7-9 | CASSLERTGKINYEQYF | TGTGCCAGCAGCTTAGAACGAACAGGGAAGATCAATTACGAGCAGTACTTC
. | . | TRBJ2-1 | TRBV19 | CASSIVSDSYNEQFF | TGTGCCAGTAGTATAGTCTCAGACAGCTACAATGAGCAGTTCTTC
TRBD2 | . | TRBJ2-1 | TRBV7-9 | CASSLTQRTSGATYNEQFF | TGTGCCAGCAGCCTGACACAACGGACTAGCGGGGCGACCTACAATGAGCAGTTCTTC